This T cell receptor (beta chain) came from a study of cytomegalovirus exposure and HLA in healthy donors (dated by TCRdb to 2016 to 2017). General notes on the study: According to an earlier analysis of a few hundred of the donors, 200 million or so T cells yielded 90 million to 140 million unique TCR beta sequences and 276 Gb of sequence data. An early release covering roughly 600 HLA-typed donors comprised about 310 gigabases of sequencing data and around 80 million unique TCR sequences. The genetic ancestry cluster associated with self-reported Caucasian donors included about 84% of the roughly 400 genotyped donors. The study was designed to test whether signatures of past pathogen exposure could be identified by cataloging public T cell receptors. The T cell repertoires of about 700 subjects were profiled by immunosequencing and related to cytomegalovirus serostatus. Along with the approximately 600-subject first cohort, a separate validation cohort of over a hundred different subjects was used. To predict cytomegalovirus infection status, the study brought together high-throughput TCR immunosequencing, statistical association of individual TCRs with disease status, and machine learning. A later analysis re-analyzed previously published TCR beta repertoires from hundreds of donors and added high-resolution HLA genotyping to study TCR occurrence patterns. Rather than using new phenotypic data, the later analysis identified candidate immune exposures from TCR beta sequences and from how often those sequences occurred across donors. To decide whether each TCR beta V gene segment behaved as functional or pseudogenic, an earlier analysis of some 580 of the donors relied on high-throughput TCR beta sequencing. Donor age, sex, ethnicity and CMV serostatus were compiled together with the repertoire data. In a later genetic analysis, genome-wide SNP genotypes for about 55% of the 666 donors were used, and that subset was treated as a discovery cohort. Every discovery cohort repertoire had been produced on one sequencing platform. Class I and class II HLA loci were covered by the typing at four-digit resolution. Typing coverage differed by locus: A, B, C, DRB1 and DQB1 were typed in about 620-640 donors, DQA1 in 522, DPA1 in 606, and DPB1 in around 490. A few DR-DQ haplotypes were treated as single units for association and clustering because of strong linkage in the cohort. Across roughly 420 genotyped donors of the cohort, an average of approximately 200,000 unique TCR beta nucleotide sequences per donor were sequenced, and roughly a sixth of those sequences were non-productive.

The protocol used for the library was the immunoSEQ multiplex PCR assay. For the multiplex PCR, a mixture combining 60 forward primers for TCR Vbeta segments and 13 reverse primers for TCR Jbeta segments was used. A multiplex PCR assay on genomic DNA amplified the CDR3 region of rearranged TCR beta genes. The amplified TCR beta libraries were sequenced on the Illumina HiSeq System as 87-base-pair reads. The authors' analysis ran thus. A later analysis tallied 80 million to 95 million unique TCR beta chains across the 650 to 750 repertoires, and about 10 million of those chains were shared by two or more donors. Raw reads were error-corrected and collapsed into unique sequences with a nearest-neighbor algorithm that merged closely related sequences to remove PCR and sequencing errors. V, D and J gene segments were assigned by aligning CDR3 sequences to IMGT reference sequences. For a sequence to be retained, at least a six-nucleotide match to both a V gene segment and a J gene segment was required. Rearrangements were classified as productive when the CDR3 lacked stop codons and remained in frame with V and J, and all other rearrangements were classified as non-productive. Following IMGT convention, CDR3 was defined as the stretch from the second conserved V-encoded cysteine to the conserved J-encoded phenylalanine. In an earlier analysis of around 570 of the donors, sequences lacking an unambiguous match to a single V gene segment were excluded. An earlier analysis of 587 of the donors classified V segments as functional when productive rearrangements were above 56.7% and as segregating when the standard deviation between donors was above 5%. A statistical classification framework was built to diagnose cytomegalovirus status from the catalog of TCR beta chain sequences. In a later analysis, V and J genes were assigned by comparing TCR nucleotide sequences against IMGT/GENE-DB human TR gene sequences. A later analysis assigned CDR3 sequences and most-parsimonious VDJ recombination scenarios with the TCRdist pipeline. In a later analysis, each TCR beta chain was defined by its CDR3 amino acid sequence together with its V-gene family, and reads without a unique V-gene family were excluded. To address suspected cross-contamination and a sequencing artifact, a later analysis removed approximately 590 highly shared, low-generation-probability nucleotide sequences. A later analysis calculated a clonal expansion index for each public chain from normalized within-repertoire ranks of inferred template counts. In a later analysis, generation probabilities were computed using a VDJ recombination model fitted to out-of-frame rearrangements, and the results were checked against IGoR. A later analysis scored TCR-TCR, TCR-HLA and TCR-CMV co-occurrence with hypergeometric tests, applying a repertoire-size bias correction to TCR pairs. To estimate false discovery rates, a later analysis permuted the HLA or CMV assignments 20 times. In a later analysis, co-occurring TCRs were grouped using DBSCAN, and TCRdist sequence similarity was added for clustering within HLA-allele-positive subsets. Repertoires with fewer than 30,000 or more than 120,000 public chains were left out of co-occurrence clustering, as were four to six repertoires with anomalous nucleotide sharing. What TCRdb holds here is the immuneACCESS table cut down to in-frame rearrangements. Part of the clones is not present; checked against another copy, under half of the missing clones reflect an unresolved V gene, and the others are unexplained. That table furnishes V, J and clone size, whereas the DNA furnished D and trimming. Within this sample are some 170,000 clones, with around 80% of them counted one time only. The leading ten clones occupy roughly 2% of the sample.

Overall study results and their limits: A further reported finding was that TCR beta sequences accurately predicted the HLA-A and HLA-B alleles for most subjects in the first cohort. Correlated functional status among segregating V segments might be attributable to linkage disequilibrium, but an unknown experimental factor could not be ruled out. In a later analysis, TCR association rates were found to vary across HLA loci, with the most associated TCRs seen for DRB1 alleles and the fewest for HLA-C alleles. A later genetic analysis associated a missense DCLRE1C variant with V-gene and J-gene trimming of TCR beta chains, and an independent cohort replicated the association. Cytomegalovirus status was reported to be diagnosed by the classifier with high specificity and sensitivity in both the original and validation cohorts. At a false discovery rate of 0.05, a later analysis linked under 20,000 TCR beta sequences to specific HLA alleles. Immune exposure information for the cohort was limited to CMV serostatus. According to the authors, the approach could potentially be generalized to other disease states and immunological phenotypes. In an earlier analysis of approximately 590 of the donors, most TCR beta V segments appeared in productive rearrangements about 87% or about 30% of the time, broadly matching IMGT annotations. A later analysis reported that several top co-occurrence clusters appeared linked to parvovirus B19, influenza, CMV and Epstein-Barr virus. Compared with equally common non-associated chains, HLA-associated TCR beta chains in a later analysis were more clonally expanded and had lower generation probabilities. A few of the identified cytomegalovirus-associated TCR beta chains were confirmed in vitro to be specific for cytomegalovirus antigens. While some public TCRs were present in many individuals, most TCR sequences turned up only very rarely across donors. Roughly uniform sequencing depth across donors was assumed in presence/absence analyses, although this assumption may not hold. According to a later genetic analysis, donors in an Asian-associated ancestry cluster had fewer N-insertions in productive TCRs than the approximately 710-donor mean. Only TCR beta chains were sequenced in this cohort, and the absence of alpha or paired-chain data limited detectable features. Because counts were too low, approximately 15 rarely observed V segments, including chromosome 9 orphons, were excluded from the earlier analysis of several hundred of the donors. Strong co-occurrence of HLA alleles, especially DR and DQ, made assigning TCR associations to individual alleles difficult. Some IMGT-functional V segments, including TRBV6-2 and TRBV6-3, could not be told apart with the 87-base-pair reads, so those segments were excluded. The sequencing pipeline was judged likely to have produced a cluster of highly shared sequence variants as a technical artifact. Most CMV-associated TCR beta chains appeared to be HLA-restricted in a later analysis, and the HLA associations seemed to be driven largely by CMV exposure. Because HLA typing was missing for some donors at each locus, association tests included only the typed subset. The study listed 150 to 200 TCR beta chains as associated with cytomegalovirus.

The cohort consisted of 666 healthy bone marrow donors. Cohort members were all nominally healthy when sampled, although unrecorded immune exposures were likely present. The donor was CMV seronegative and belonged to the group of around 400 seronegative cohort members. Every donor gave a peripheral blood sample, and the peripheral blood mononuclear cells from that sample were used for TCR beta sequencing. Genomic DNA was extracted from the blood cell samples with the Qiagen DNeasy Blood Extraction Kit. The CDR3 covers 15 residues, taking in both the cysteine and the phenylalanine. The DNA shown is the 45-base CDR3, in frame from base 1. CDR1 SGDLS and CDR2 YYNGEE were looked up in the germline V gene. Deletion took 0 bases off V and 5 bases off J, with a span of 11 bases between the germline ends. This clone has more than one count but fewer than ten. The antigen this receptor binds is unknown. Base qualities are not recorded, but no much larger clone differs from it by a single base.

This chain is built from TRBV9 and TRBJ2-2; perhaps TRBD1 is the D gene, with 5 bases matching. This receptor was identified in a woman aged 25 to 39 in good health and CMV-seronegative. Sequenced input: PBMCs. The nucleotide sequence reads as follows: TGTGCCAGCAGCGTAGGTGGGGCTGCGACCGGGGAGCTGTTTTTT. This is translated as CASSVGGAATGELFF.